Listed below are T cell receptor beta chains from one sample, sequenced in a study of spatial heterogeneity in lung cancer. TCRdb called the 5' RACE reads again in MiXCR, with one record for every CDR3 protein. This table has about 82,000 distinct CDR3 sequences, over 10% appearing once. The sample in question was PBMCs, obtained at surgery. The receptors were gathered from a male donor with early-stage non-small cell lung cancer. Both conserved end residues are part of each CDR3. Fields, in order: clone size, V gene, J gene, D gene, CDR3 DNA, CDR3 protein. A D gene is named only where the DNA matches it firmly. Clone size, where shown, is once, few, many, or a class for clones that have expanded.

>-|TRBV3-1|TRBJ2-1|-
TGTGCCAGCAGCCAAGAACAGCACAATGAGCAGTTCTTC
CASSQEQHNEQFF
>-|TRBV9|TRBJ2-7|-
TGTGCCAGCAGCGTAGGCTTGAGGGCCTCCTACGAGCAGTACTTC
CASSVGLRASYEQYF
>few|TRBV5-1|TRBJ2-3|TRBD2
TGCGCCAGCAGCTTCAGAGCGGGGGGGCCCTCAGATACGCAGTATTTT
CASSFRAGGPSDTQYF
>-|TRBV7-3|TRBJ2-7|TRBD1
TGTGCCAGCAGCCTAGACAGGGGCTACGAGCAGTACTTC
CASSLDRGYEQYF
>many|TRBV3-1|TRBJ1-3|-
TGTGCCAGCAGCCTTGAAATAGGGAGGGAAAACACCATATATTTT
CASSLEIGRENTIYF
>-|TRBV19|TRBJ1-2|-
TGTGCCAGTAGTCACCGGGGCCGGGGGTATGGCTACACCTTC
CASSHRGRGYGYTF
>-|TRBV6-1|TRBJ1-6|-
TGTGCCAGCAGTGAACAGGGTTCACCCCTCCACTTT
CASSEQGSPLHF
>many|TRBV15|TRBJ2-7|-
TGTGCCACCTCTCGGGAAATGTCATACGAGCAGTACTTC
CATSREMSYEQYF
>-|TRBV3-1|TRBJ2-2|TRBD2
TGTGCCAGCAGCCAAGGGACTAGCGGGATTGACACCGGGGAGCTGTTTTTT
CASSQGTSGIDTGELFF
>few|TRBV19|TRBJ1-1|-
TGTGCCAGTAGGACAGACGCCATGAACACTGAAGCTTTCTTT
CASRTDAMNTEAFF
>-|TRBV20-1|TRBJ2-3|TRBD2
TGCAGTGCTGTCAGCGGGGCGGGGACAGATACGCAGTATTTT
CSAVSGAGTDTQYF
>-|TRBV5-1|TRBJ2-1|-
TGCGCCAGCTCTTCCAAGAGCTCCTACAATGAGCAGTTCTTC
CASSSKSSYNEQFF
>few|TRBV2|TRBJ1-2|-
TGTGCCAGCAGCGATCCCCAACAGACTAACTATGGCTACACCTTC
CASSDPQQTNYGYTF
>few|TRBV12-3/TRBV12-4|TRBJ2-5|TRBD1
TGTGCCAGCAGGGCCGGGACAGCATCGCAGACCCAGTACTTC
CASRAGTASQTQYF
>-|TRBV29-1|TRBJ2-1|-
TGCAGCGTAGTCTCCCTCGTCACAGGTTCCTACAATGAGCAGTTCTTC
CSVVSLVTGSYNEQFF
>-|TRBV10-3|TRBJ2-7|-
TGTGCCATCAGTGAGTCTAACCGTAACGAGCAGTACTTC
CAISESNRNEQYF
>many|TRBV19|TRBJ1-5|TRBD1
TGTGCCAGTAGGAGACAGGGCCAGATCGGGACTGGCAATCAGCCCCAGCATTTT
CASRRQGQIGTGNQPQHF
>many|TRBV3-1|TRBJ1-1|TRBD1
TGTGCCAGCAGCCCTGGACAGGGCGAGGCTGAAGCTTTCTTT
CASSPGQGEAEAFF
>many|TRBV19|TRBJ2-7|-
TGTGCCAGTAGTCCCGAACCGACCTACGAGCAGTACTTC
CASSPEPTYEQYF
>few|TRBV18|TRBJ2-1|TRBD2
TGTGCCAGCTCACCGAGCGCGGGAGTCTACAATGAGCAGTTCTTC
CASSPSAGVYNEQFF
>few|TRBV15|TRBJ2-2|-
TGTGCCACCAGCAGGAACACCGGGGAGCTGTTTTTT
CATSRNTGELFF
>few|TRBV29-1|TRBJ2-1|TRBD2
TGCAGCGGCTATGGGCTAGCGGGAAATGAGCAGTTCTTC
CSGYGLAGNEQFF
>many|TRBV28|TRBJ2-6|TRBD1
TGTGCCAGCAGCCTTCCGGGACAGGGTGGTGGTGGGGCCAACGTCCTGACTTTC
CASSLPGQGGGGANVLTF
>many|TRBV2|TRBJ2-7|-
TGTGCCAGCAGACTCGACAACTCCTACGAGCAGTACTTC
CASRLDNSYEQYF
>-|TRBV7-6|TRBJ2-3|TRBD2
TGTGCCAGCAGCCGGGGACTAGCGGGAGGCGGAGATACGCAGTATTTT
CASSRGLAGGGDTQYF
>few|TRBV5-6|TRBJ2-7|-
TGTGCCAGCAGCTTGAACGGGAACGGGGTTTACGAGCAGTACTTC
CASSLNGNGVYEQYF
>-|TRBV29-1|TRBJ2-1|TRBD2
TGCAGCGTCCCCCCACTAGCGGGAGGATACAATGAGCAGTTCTTC
CSVPPLAGGYNEQFF
>-|TRBV2|TRBJ1-1|-
TGTGCCAGCAGACCCGGGACACAGAACACTGAAGCTTTCTTT
CASRPGTQNTEAFF
>many|TRBV14|TRBJ1-3|-
TGTGCCAGCAGCCAAGGGTCGAGAAACACCATATATTTT
CASSQGSRNTIYF
>-|TRBV12-3/TRBV12-4|TRBJ1-1|TRBD1
TGTGCCAGCAGGTTACAGGGGTCCACTGAAGCTTTCTTT
CASRLQGSTEAFF
>many|TRBV28|TRBJ1-2|-
TGTGCCAGCAGTTCCCTCGGGGGCGACTACACCTTC
CASSSLGGDYTF
>many|TRBV6-5|TRBJ2-2|TRBD1
TGTGCCAGCAGTTCCTCGCCGACAGGGGACACCGGGGAGCTGTTTTTT
CASSSSPTGDTGELFF
>few|TRBV18|TRBJ1-1|-
TGTGCCAGCTCACTATACAGGGAGAACACTGAAGCTTTCTTT
CASSLYRENTEAFF
>-|TRBV5-4|TRBJ2-2|TRBD2
TGTGCCAGCAGCTTGGGTAGCGGGAGTTTTACCGGGGAGCTGTTTTTT
CASSLGSGSFTGELFF
>-|TRBV19|TRBJ2-5|-
TGTGCCAGTAGTATCGGGACCACACGGGAGACCCAGTACTTC
CASSIGTTRETQYF
>-|TRBV7-3|TRBJ2-7|-
TGTGCCAGCGGCGGCCCAGGGAAGTACTTC
CASGGPGKYF
>few|TRBV10-1|TRBJ2-5|TRBD2
TGCGCCAGCAGTGAGTCTCGGACTAGCGGGAAGGAGACCCAGTACTTC
CASSESRTSGKETQYF
>-|TRBV29-1|TRBJ2-2|-
TGCAGCGTTGAAGGACCTCACGGGGAGCTGTTTTTT
CSVEGPHGELFF
>-|TRBV11-2|TRBJ1-4|TRBD1
TGTGCCAGCAGCTTTCCAACCGGGACAGAGGCTAATGAAAAACTGTTTTTT
CASSFPTGTEANEKLFF
>-|TRBV11-1|TRBJ2-3|-
TGTGCCAGCAGCCCTCAAGCGGTCACAGATACGCAGTATTTT
CASSPQAVTDTQYF
>few|TRBV21-1|TRBJ2-3|-
TGTGCCAGCAGCAATGGTGGAGACACAGATACGCAGTATTTT
CASSNGGDTDTQYF
>few|TRBV5-1|TRBJ2-5|-
TGCGCCAGCAGCTTGGTCGTTCAAGAGACCCAGTACTTC
CASSLVVQETQYF
>-|TRBV5-6|TRBJ1-2|-
TGTGCCAGCAGCTCCGTCACCCGGGAGCCGTCCGGCCACTATGGCTACACCTTC
CASSSVTREPSGHYGYTF
>few|TRBV19|TRBJ1-5|TRBD1
TGTGCCAGTCACTCGGGGGCAGGGGGGGATCAGCCCCAGCATTTT
CASHSGAGGDQPQHF
>many|TRBV6-5|TRBJ1-1|TRBD1
TGTGCCAGCAGCTGGGACAGGAGGACTGAAGCTTTCTTT
CASSWDRRTEAFF
>-|TRBV14|TRBJ2-1|TRBD2
TGTGCCAGCAGCCCCATTGGACTAGCGGGATATAATGAGCAGTTCTTC
CASSPIGLAGYNEQFF
>-|TRBV27|TRBJ2-7|-
TGTGCCAGCAGTTTACGACTGACAAGCTACGAGCAGTACTTC
CASSLRLTSYEQYF
>few|TRBV29-1|TRBJ1-1|-
TGCAGCGTTGAAGATCTAGGGTTTTCGACTGAAGCTTTCTTT
CSVEDLGFSTEAFF